The sequence of this T cell receptor beta chain was determined in a study of T cell responses to AZD1222 COVID-19 vaccine. The CDR3 runs 17 residues. With V trimmed by 2 bases and J by 7 bases, 13 bases remained unmatched. Germline CDR1 LNHNV, CDR2 YYDKDF (reference sequence). This table comes from immunoSEQ multiplex PCR, and its TCRdb copy is limited to in-frame clones, with some not included. The sample lists roughly 150,000 clones; approximately 89% were seen once. The rearrangement joins TRBV15 to TRBJ2-2, with TRBD2 identical over 7 bases. The origin of this receptor is an adult who received the AZD1222 COVID-19 vaccine. The specimen was peripheral blood, collected 28 days after the second AZD1222 dose. CDR3 DNA sequence: TGTGCCACCAGCAGAACCCTGGGGCTAGCGGTGATCGGGGAGCTGTTTTTT. Protein product: CATSRTLGLAVIGELFF.